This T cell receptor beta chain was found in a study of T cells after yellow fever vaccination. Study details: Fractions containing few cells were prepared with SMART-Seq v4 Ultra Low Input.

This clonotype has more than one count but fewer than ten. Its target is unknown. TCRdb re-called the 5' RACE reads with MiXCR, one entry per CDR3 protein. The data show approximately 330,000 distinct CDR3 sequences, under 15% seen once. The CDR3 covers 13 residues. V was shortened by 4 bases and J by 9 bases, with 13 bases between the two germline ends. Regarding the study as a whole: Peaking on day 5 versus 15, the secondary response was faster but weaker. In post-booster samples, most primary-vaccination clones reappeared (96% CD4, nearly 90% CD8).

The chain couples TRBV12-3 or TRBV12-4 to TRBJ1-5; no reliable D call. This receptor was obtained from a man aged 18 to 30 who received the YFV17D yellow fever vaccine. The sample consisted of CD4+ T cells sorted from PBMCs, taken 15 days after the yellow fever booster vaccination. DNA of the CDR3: TGTGCCAGCAGTTCCGGGGAGAGGACGCCCCAGCATTTT. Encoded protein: CASSSGERTPQHF.